This section outlines one T cell receptor (beta chain) sequence together with its context. The target of this receptor is not known. No much larger clone is present one base from it, and per-base qualities are unavailable. Library prep was done by PCR. The sample was run on an Illumina iSeq 100. In the original analysis: Non-productive sequences were filtered out, and CDR3s that did not start with C, did not end with F or W, or were shorter than 7 amino acids were discarded. Using R version 3.6.1, CDR3 homology was evaluated through Levenshtein distances (stringdist) along with unrooted phylogenetic trees (ape). TCRdb reworked the public reads: Q25 trimming with fastp, MiXCR clone assembly, productive beta chains retained. When rows share a CDR3 protein, they turn into one entry using the most common DNA and genes. The V and J calls and clone size are TCRdb's, not the authors'. The sample data list 21,000 or so distinct CDR3 sequences, and roughly 62% of these were observed just once. About 1% of the sample is taken by the ten largest.

For CDR1 and CDR2, the germline V gene lists SGHRS and YFSETQ. The CDR3 has 15 amino acids, counting the end cysteine and phenylalanine. Only the CDR3 DNA stays, 45 bases, in frame from base 1. V trim: 0 bases; J trim: 4 bases; unmatched bases: 7. The data are from a study of vaccination and CD4 T cells after COVID-19 (dated by TCRdb to between 2020 and 2023). Background for the entire study: SARS-CoV-2 positivity had been established in the convalescent patients by nasal swab PCR, and mild disease was recorded in roughly ten of these patients and severe disease in one. Six males and four females were included in the convalescent cohort, with two Hispanic individuals, seven Caucasians, two Asians and one multiracial person represented. Participants received two doses of either the Pfizer-BioNTech BNT162b2 vaccine (n=8) or the Moderna mRNA-1273 vaccine (n=2). Post-COVID blood samples from convalescent patients were collected a median of approximately 93 days after diagnosis, with a range of about 30 to 170 days. Post-vaccine blood samples were collected a median of approximately eleven weeks after the second vaccine dose, ranging from roughly 12 to 250 days. The spike-specific CD4+ TCR repertoire was compared before and after mRNA vaccination in over nine COVID-19 convalescent patients and a handful of infection-naive healthy vaccine recipients. The full study reports these points: In convalescent patients, a median roughly 85% of post-vaccine SARS-CoV-2-reactive clones were detected only after vaccination, and vaccine-specific priming was suggested by this finding. The median count of SARS-CoV-2-reactive clonotypes went up from 20 to 25 after infection to 35 to 40 after vaccination, although the change was not significant. In convalescent patients, nearly all vaccine-specific clones (304 of 307) were found to be mono-reactive for SARS-CoV-2 spike rather than cross-reactive with common cold coronaviruses. Only a relatively small number of convalescent patients were included in the study, and early timepoints following natural infection were not analyzed.

The positive SARS-CoV-2 PCR tests of the convalescent patients were dated from March to December 2020, before the Alpha, Beta and Delta variants emerged in the United States. Ficoll-Paque Plus gradient centrifugation was used to isolate PBMCs from whole blood, and the isolated PBMCs were then either used fresh or cryopreserved at -140C. This chain is built from TRBV5-1 and TRBJ2-7; 7 middle bases align to TRBD1. The sequence came from a human donor who had recovered from COVID-19. The input for sequencing was CD4+ T cells from blood, taken before SARS-CoV-2 vaccination. The DNA is TGCGCCAGCAGCTTGGAAGGACAGGCTAGATACGAGCAGTACTTC. This codes for CASSLEGQARYEQYF. Reference TRBV5-1 and TRBJ2-7 proteins supply the regions before and after the CDR3; the full variable domain is: KAGVTQTPRYLIKTRGQQVTLSCSPISGHRSVSWYQQTPGQGLQFLFEYFSETQRNKGNFPGRFSGRQFSNSRSEMNVSTLELGDSALYLCASSLEGQARYEQYFGPGTRLTVT.